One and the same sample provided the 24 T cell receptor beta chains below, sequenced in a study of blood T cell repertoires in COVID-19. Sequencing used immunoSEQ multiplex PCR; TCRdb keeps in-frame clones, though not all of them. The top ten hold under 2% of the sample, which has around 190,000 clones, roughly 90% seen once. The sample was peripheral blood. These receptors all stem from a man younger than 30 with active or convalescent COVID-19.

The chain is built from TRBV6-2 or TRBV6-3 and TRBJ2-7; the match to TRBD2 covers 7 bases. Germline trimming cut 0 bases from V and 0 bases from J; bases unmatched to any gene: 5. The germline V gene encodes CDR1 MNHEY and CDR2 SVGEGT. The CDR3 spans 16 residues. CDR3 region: CASSYSRGKPSYEQYF. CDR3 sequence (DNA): TGTGCCAGCAGTTACTCGCGGGGGAAACCCTCCTACGAGCAGTACTTC.

The CDR3 DNA is TGTGCCAGTAACGCAGGGGAGTTTGCTGGGGCCAACGTCCTGACTTTC. Translating it yields CASNAGEFAGANVLTF. V usage is TRBV19 and J usage is TRBJ2-6; D is perhaps TRBD1 (6 bases). The CDR3 is 16 amino acids. The V gene's germline CDR1 is LNHDA and CDR2 SQIVND (reference sequence). Trimming removed 7 bases at V and 2 bases at J, with 15 bases between.

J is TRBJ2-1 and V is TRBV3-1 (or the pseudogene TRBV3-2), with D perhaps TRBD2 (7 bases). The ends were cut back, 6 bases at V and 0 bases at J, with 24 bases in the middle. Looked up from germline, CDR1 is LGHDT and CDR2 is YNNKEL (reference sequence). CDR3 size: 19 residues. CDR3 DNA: TGTGCCAGCAGATCCCTAGGGGCGGGAGCGACAGGCTCCTACAATGAGCAGTTCTTC. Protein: CASRSLGAGATGSYNEQFF.

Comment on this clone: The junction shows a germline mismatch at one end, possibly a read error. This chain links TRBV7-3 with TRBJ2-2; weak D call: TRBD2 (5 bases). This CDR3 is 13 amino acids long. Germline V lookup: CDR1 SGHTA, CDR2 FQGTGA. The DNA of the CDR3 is TGTGCCAGCAGCCTAACAGCGGCCGGGGAGCTGTTTTTT. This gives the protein CASSLTAAGELFF.

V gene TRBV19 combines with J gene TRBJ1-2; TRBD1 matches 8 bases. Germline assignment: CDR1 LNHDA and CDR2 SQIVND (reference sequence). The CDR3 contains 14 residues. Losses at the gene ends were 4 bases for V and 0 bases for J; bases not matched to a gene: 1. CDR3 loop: CASSTQGANYGYTF. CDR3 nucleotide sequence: TGTGCCAGTAGTACACAGGGGGCTAACTATGGCTACACCTTC.

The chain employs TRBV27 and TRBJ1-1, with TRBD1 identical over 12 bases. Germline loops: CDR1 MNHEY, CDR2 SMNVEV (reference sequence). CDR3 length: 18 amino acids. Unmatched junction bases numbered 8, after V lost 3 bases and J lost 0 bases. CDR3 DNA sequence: TGTGCCAGCAGTTTTGCCCGGGACAGGGGGCATGTGAACACTGAAGCTTTCTTT. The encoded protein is CASSFARDRGHVNTEAFF.

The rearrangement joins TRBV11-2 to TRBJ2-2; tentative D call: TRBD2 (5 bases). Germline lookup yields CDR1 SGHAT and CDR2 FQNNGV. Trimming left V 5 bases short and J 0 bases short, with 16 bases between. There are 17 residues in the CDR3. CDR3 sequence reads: CASSPHSLGANTGELFF. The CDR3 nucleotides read TGTGCCAGCAGCCCCCACTCACTCGGGGCGAACACCGGGGAGCTGTTTTTT. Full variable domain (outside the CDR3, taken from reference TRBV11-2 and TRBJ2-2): EAGVAQSPRYKIIEKRQSVAFWCNPISGHATLYWYQQILGQGPKLLIQFQNNGVVDDSQLPKDRFSAERLKGVDSTLKIQPAKLEDSAVYLCASSPHSLGANTGELFFGEGSRLTVL.

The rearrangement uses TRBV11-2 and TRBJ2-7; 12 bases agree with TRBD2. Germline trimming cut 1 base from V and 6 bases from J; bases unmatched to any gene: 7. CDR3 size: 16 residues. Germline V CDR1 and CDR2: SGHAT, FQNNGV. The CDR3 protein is CASSLAASGGAGEQYF. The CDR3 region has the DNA TGTGCCAGCAGCTTAGCGGCTAGCGGGGGGGCAGGCGAGCAGTACTTC.

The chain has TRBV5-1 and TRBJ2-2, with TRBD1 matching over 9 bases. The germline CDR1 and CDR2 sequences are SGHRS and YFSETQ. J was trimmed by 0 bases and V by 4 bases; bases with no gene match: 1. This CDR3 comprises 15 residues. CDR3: CASSRDRANTGELFF. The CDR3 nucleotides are TGCGCCAGCAGCAGGGACAGGGCGAACACCGGGGAGCTGTTTTTT.

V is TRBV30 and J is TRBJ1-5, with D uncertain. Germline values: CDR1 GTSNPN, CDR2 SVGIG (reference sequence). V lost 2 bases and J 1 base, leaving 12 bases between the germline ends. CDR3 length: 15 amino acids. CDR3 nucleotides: TGTGCCTGGAGTCCAACTTCCGTGAGCAATCAGCCCCAGCATTTT. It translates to CAWSPTSVSNQPQHF. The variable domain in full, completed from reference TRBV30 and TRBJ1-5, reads SQTIHQWPATLVQPVGSPLSLECTVEGTSNPNLYWYRQAAGRGLQLLFYSVGIGQISSEVPQNLSASRPQDRQFILSSKKLLLSDSGFYLCAWSPTSVSNQPQHFGDGTRLSIL.

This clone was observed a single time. The CDR3 DNA sequence: TGTGCCACCAGCAGAAAGGCTACCTCCTGGGGGGGTTCCTCTGGAAACACCATATATTTT. Protein product: CATSRKATSWGGSSGNTIYF. V is TRBV15 and J is TRBJ1-3; maybe TRBD1 (5 bases). V was cut by 2 bases and J by 0 bases, with 23 bases left in between. This CDR3 contains 20 residues. CDR1 is LNHNV, CDR2 YYDKDF, per germline (reference sequence).

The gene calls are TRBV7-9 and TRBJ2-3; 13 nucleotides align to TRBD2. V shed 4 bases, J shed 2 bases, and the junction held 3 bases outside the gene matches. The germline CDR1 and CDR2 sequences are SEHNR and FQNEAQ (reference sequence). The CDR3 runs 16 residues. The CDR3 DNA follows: TGTGCCAGCAGCTACGGACTAGCGGGAGACACAGATACGCAGTATTTT. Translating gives CASSYGLAGDTDTQYF.

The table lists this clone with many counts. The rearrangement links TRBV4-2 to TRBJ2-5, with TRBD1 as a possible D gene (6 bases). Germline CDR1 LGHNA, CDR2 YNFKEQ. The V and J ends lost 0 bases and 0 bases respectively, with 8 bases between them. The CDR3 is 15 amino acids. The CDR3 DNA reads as TGTGCCAGCAGCCAAGATCGGGACAACCAAGAGACCCAGTACTTC. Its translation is CASSQDRDNQETQYF.

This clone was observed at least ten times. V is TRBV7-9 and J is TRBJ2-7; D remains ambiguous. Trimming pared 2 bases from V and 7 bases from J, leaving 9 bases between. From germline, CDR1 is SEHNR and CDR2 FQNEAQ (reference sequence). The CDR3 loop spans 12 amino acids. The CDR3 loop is CASSLLGWEQYF. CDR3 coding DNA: TGTGCCAGCAGCTTACTTGGCTGGGAGCAGTACTTC.

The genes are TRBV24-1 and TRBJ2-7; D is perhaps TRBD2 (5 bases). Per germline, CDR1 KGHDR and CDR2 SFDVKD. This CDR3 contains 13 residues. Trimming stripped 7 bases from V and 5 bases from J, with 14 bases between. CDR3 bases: TGTGCCACCAGAGCCGGCGGGTCCCACGAGCAGTACTTC. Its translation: CATRAGGSHEQYF.

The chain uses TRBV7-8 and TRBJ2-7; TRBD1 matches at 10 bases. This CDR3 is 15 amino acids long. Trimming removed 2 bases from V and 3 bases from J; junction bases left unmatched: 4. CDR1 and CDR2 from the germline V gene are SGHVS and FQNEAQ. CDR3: CASSLKRTGGYEQYF. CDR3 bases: TGTGCCAGCAGCTTAAAAAGGACAGGGGGCTACGAGCAGTACTTC. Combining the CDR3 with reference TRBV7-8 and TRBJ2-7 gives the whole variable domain GAGVSQSPRYKVAKRGQDVALRCDPISGHVSLFWYQQALGQGPEFLTYFQNEAQLDKSGLPSDRFFAERPEGSVSTLKIQRTQQEDSAVYLCASSLKRTGGYEQYFGPGTRLTVT.

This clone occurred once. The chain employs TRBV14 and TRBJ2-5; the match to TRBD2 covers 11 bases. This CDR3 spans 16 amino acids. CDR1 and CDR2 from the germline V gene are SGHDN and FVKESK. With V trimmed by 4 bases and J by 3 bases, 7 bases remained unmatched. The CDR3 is CASSLSTSGMEETQYF. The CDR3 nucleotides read TGTGCCAGCAGCCTATCGACTAGCGGGATGGAAGAGACCCAGTACTTC.

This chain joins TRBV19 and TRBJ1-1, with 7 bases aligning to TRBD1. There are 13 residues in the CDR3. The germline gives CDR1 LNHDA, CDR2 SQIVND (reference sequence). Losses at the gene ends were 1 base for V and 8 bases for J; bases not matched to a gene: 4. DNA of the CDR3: TGTGCCAGTAGTATAGCGTCAGGGGGAGAAGCTTTCTTT. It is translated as CASSIASGGEAFF.

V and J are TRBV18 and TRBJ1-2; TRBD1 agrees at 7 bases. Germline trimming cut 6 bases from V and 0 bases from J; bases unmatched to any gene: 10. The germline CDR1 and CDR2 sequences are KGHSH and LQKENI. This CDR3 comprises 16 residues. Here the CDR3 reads CASSHSGTDPNYGYTF. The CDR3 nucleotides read TGTGCCAGCTCTCATTCCGGGACAGATCCTAACTATGGCTACACCTTC.

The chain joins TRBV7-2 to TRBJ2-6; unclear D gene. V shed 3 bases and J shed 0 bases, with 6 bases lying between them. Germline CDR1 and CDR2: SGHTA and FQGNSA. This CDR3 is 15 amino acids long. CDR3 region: CASSFFHSGANVLTF. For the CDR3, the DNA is TGTGCCAGCAGCTTTTTCCACTCTGGGGCCAACGTCCTGACTTTC.

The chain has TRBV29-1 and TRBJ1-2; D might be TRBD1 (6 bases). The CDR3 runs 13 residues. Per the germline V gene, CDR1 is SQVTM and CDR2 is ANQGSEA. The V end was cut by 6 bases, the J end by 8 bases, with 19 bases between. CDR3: CSVGEQGRYGYTF. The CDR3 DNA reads TGCAGCGTGGGGGAACAGGGAAGATACGGCTACACCTTC. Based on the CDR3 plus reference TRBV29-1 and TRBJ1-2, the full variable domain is SAVISQKPSRDICQRGTSLTIQCQVDSQVTMMFWYRQQPGQSLTLIATANQGSEATYESGFVIDKFPISRPNLTFSTLTVSNMSPEDSSIYLCSVGEQGRYGYTFGSGTRLTVV.

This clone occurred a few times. CDR3 amino acids: CASSSMGAGEMGEQYF. Written as DNA, the CDR3 is TGTGCCAGCAGCTCAATGGGAGCGGGAGAGATGGGCGAGCAGTACTTC. The gene calls are TRBV5-4 and TRBJ2-7; TRBD2 matches 8 bases. The CDR3 extends over 16 amino acids. The J segment lost 6 bases and the V segment lost 3 bases, leaving 14 bases of the junction unmatched. CDR1 is SGHNT and CDR2 is YYREEE in the germline V gene (reference sequence).

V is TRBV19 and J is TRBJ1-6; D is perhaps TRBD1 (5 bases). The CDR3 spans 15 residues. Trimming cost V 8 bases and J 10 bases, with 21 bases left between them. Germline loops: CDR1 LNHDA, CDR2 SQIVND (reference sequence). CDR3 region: CASRSGAGGESPLHF. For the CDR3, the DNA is TGTGCCAGTCGTTCCGGAGCGGGGGGGGAGTCACCCCTCCACTTT. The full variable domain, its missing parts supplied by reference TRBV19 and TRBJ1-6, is DGGITQSPKYLFRKEGQNVTLSCEQNLNHDAMYWYRQDPGQGLRLIYYSQIVNDFQKGDIAEGYSVSREKKESFPLTVTSAQKNPTAFYLCASRSGAGGESPLHFGNGTRLTVT.

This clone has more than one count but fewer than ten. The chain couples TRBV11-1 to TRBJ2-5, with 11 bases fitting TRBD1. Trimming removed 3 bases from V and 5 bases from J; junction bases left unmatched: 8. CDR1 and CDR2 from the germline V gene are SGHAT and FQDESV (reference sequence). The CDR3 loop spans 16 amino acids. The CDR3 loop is CASSLRTGGRWETQYF. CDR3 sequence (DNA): TGTGCCAGCAGCTTGAGGACAGGGGGCCGCTGGGAGACCCAGTACTTC.